One and the same sample provided the 6 T cell receptor beta chains below, sequenced in a study of T cell responses to AZD1222 COVID-19 vaccine. Clones were read by immunoSEQ multiplex PCR, and TCRdb kept only the in-frame ones, dropping some. The sample lists more than 110,000 clones; 70% to 90% were seen once. The sequenced sample was peripheral blood, obtained on day 0 of AZD1222 vaccination. The receptor source for this set is an adult in good health.

V gene TRBV3-1 (or the pseudogene TRBV3-2) combines with J gene TRBJ2-2; possibly TRBD2 for D (6 bases). V dropped 1 base and J dropped 0 bases, with 6 bases sitting between them. Germline V gives CDR1 LGHDT, CDR2 YNNKEL (reference sequence). The length of the CDR3 is 15 residues. In nucleotides, the CDR3 is TGTGCCAGCAGCCAAGGGGACTCGAACACCGGGGAGCTGTTTTTT. Encoded protein: CASSQGDSNTGELFF.

The chain couples TRBV11-2 to TRBJ2-1, with 8 nucleotides matching TRBD2. Germline CDR1 SGHAT, CDR2 FQNNGV. Trimming cost V 2 bases and J 8 bases; bases outside gene matches: 8. The CDR3 sequence is 15 residues long. The CDR3 region is CASSLFGGRWDEQFF. The CDR3 nucleotides are TGTGCCAGCAGCTTATTTGGCGGGAGGTGGGATGAGCAGTTCTTC.

This clone showed up just a few times. The chain is built from TRBV3-1 (or the pseudogene TRBV3-2) and TRBJ1-2; TRBD1 agrees at 7 bases. The V gene's germline CDR1 is LGHDT and CDR2 YNNKEL (reference sequence). This CDR3 contains 15 residues. V lost 1 base, J lost 8 bases, and 10 bases stayed unmatched. The CDR3 here is CASSQGQGSTQGYTF. The DNA of the CDR3 is TGTGCCAGCAGCCAAGGACAGGGTTCAACGCAGGGCTACACCTTC.

V usage is TRBV9 and J usage is TRBJ1-2, with no clear D. This CDR3 region has 14 residues. Germline lookup yields CDR1 SGDLS and CDR2 YYNGEE. V was trimmed by 0 bases and J by 3 bases, leaving 9 bases between them. CDR3 amino acids: CASSVDWGDYGYTF. In DNA form, the CDR3 reads TGTGCCAGCAGCGTAGATTGGGGTGACTATGGCTACACCTTC.

The V and J genes are TRBV9 and TRBJ2-3, with 9 bases aligning to TRBD1. V trimming: 4 bases; J trimming: 4 bases; junction bases outside the gene matches: 4. CDR3 length equals 14 residues. Germline V gene data show CDR1 as SGDLS and CDR2 as YYNGEE. The CDR3 loop is CASSTRQGADTQYF. The CDR3 nucleotides are TGTGCCAGCAGCACCCGACAGGGGGCAGATACGCAGTATTTT.

This clone has a single count. The chain uses TRBV2 and TRBJ1-1; no clear D gene. Germline CDR1 reads SNHLY; CDR2 reads FYNNEI. The V end lost 1 base, the J end lost 2 bases, and 11 bases lay between the germline ends. The CDR3 has 15 amino acids. The CDR3 nucleotides read TGTGCCAGCAGTGAAGAGGGCAGGCTTAACACTGAAGCTTTCTTT. Its protein is CASSEEGRLNTEAFF.